Detailed here is one T cell receptor (beta chain). This clonotype came up a few times. It lacks a known antigen. A read error may produce the germline difference seen at one junction end. This record comes from a study of blood T cells in healthy people across ages (dated by TCRdb to the mid-2010s). For context, the study as a whole: Template switching captured roughly one uniquely barcoded TCR beta cDNA molecule per two T cells in model experiments. Age-related changes in TCR beta repertoire diversity were measured in the study by deep sequencing normalized with unique cDNA molecular identifiers. Four age groups were formed from the donors: young (average approximately 17 years), middle-aged (approximately 42), aged (under 70) and long-lived (approximately 80). To avoid experimental bias, donors of different ages were randomly spread across the sequencing lanes. Using the same blood draw, the study looked at two additional independent replicas of 1 million unique cDNA reads for two donors, one aged 18 to 30 and the other aged 80 or older. Results the study describes overall, beyond this receptor: Bulk unsorted PBMC profiling prevented conclusive comparison of naive and antigen-experienced compartments. There was a strong correlation between observed TCR beta diversity and the percentage of naive T cells measured by flow cytometry. Compared with the aged group, the long-lived group had more naive CD4+ T cells, fewer expanded clones and increased TCR diversity, a pattern suggesting age selection. As age increased, observed TCR beta diversity per million T cells dropped in a roughly linear way, and a significant reduction was already evident by age around 41. Because donor CMV infection status was unknown, age-related changes in expanded clonotypes were potentially confounded. Estimates of total diversity based on one million sequenced T cells were considered lower bounds and underestimates.

Its CDR3 holds 13 amino acids, cysteine through phenylalanine. Left in the record is the CDR3 DNA by itself, 39 bases read in frame from the first base. CDR1 DFQATT and CDR2 SNEGSKA were looked up in the germline V gene (reference sequence). The roughly 39 donors, aged about 6 to 100 years, were systemically healthy Caucasian individuals from Russia. Around 10 milliliters of peripheral blood were drawn from each donor into EDTA-treated Vacutainer tubes. PBMCs were isolated by Ficoll-Paque density-gradient centrifugation, with at least 7 million obtained per sample. Total RNA was extracted from PBMCs with Trizol reagent, with at least 5 micrograms obtained per sample. Naive CD45RAhigh/CD27high T cell percentages were measured by flow cytometry on a PBMC aliquot from every donor. Library generation was performed with 5' RACE. The sequencer was an Illumina HiSeq 2500. A second PCR of about 6 to 12 cycles was run with a J-beta primer mix and a sample-barcoded 5' primer. Each TCR beta cDNA molecule received a unique molecular identifier from a template-switch 5' adaptor carrying 12 random nucleotides. Each sample yielded at least 2.5 million CDR3-containing paired-end reads. The Mint cDNA synthesis kit, primed by a TRBC-specific oligonucleotide, was used to synthesize first-strand cDNA from all RNA. After uracil-DNA glycosylase treatment, a first 18-cycle PCR used universal primers M1SS and BC2_uni_R on all cDNA. Processing in the source paper ran as follows. For normalization, 1 million high-quality reads, each with a distinct molecular identifier, were randomly selected from each sample. Instead of being binned into consensus sequences, reads with shared molecular identifiers were discarded. MiTCR, run with a Q25 quality threshold and the strictest error-elimination algorithm, handled CDR3 identification, clonotype clustering and error correction. Lower-bound total TCR beta diversity was estimated with a nonparametric unseen species model using Euler transformation. TCRdb cleaned the public reads at Q25 with fastp, built clones with MiXCR and kept in-frame beta chains. Entries that share a CDR3 protein sequence are merged under the most common genes and DNA. For this entry, the V and J calls and clone size follow TCRdb and not the study's own pipeline. The table for this sample lists 1.5 million to 2 million distinct CDR3 sequences; approximately 30% of them were counted only once. The ten top clones hold 6.5% to 8.5% of the sample.

Sequencing was done on a sample of blood. Recombination linked TRBV20-1 to TRBJ1-2; the D gene cannot be resolved reliably. The receptor's source is a woman in her 30s in good health. The bases read TGCAGTGCTAAGGGTAAAGCAAATTATGACTACACCTTC. Its product reads: CSAKGKANYDYTF.